The rows below give T cell receptor beta chains drawn from one sample of a study of T-cell memory formation after mild COVID-19. TCRdb reanalysed the 5' RACE reads using MiXCR and keeps one entry per CDR3 protein. The sample lists some 180,000 distinct CDR3 sequences, 10% to 15% seen once, with approximately 3.5% in the top ten. Sequencing was carried out using PBMCs or a T cell subset sorted from them (not recorded which). Every receptor here comes from a man aged 18 to 30 who had mild COVID-19 (a few samples of this study predate the infection). Cell type and time point are not known. The CDR3 runs from the conserved cysteine through the conserved F or W. Each record gives: V gene, J gene, CDR3 protein.

V: TRBV7-2; J: TRBJ1-1; CDR3: CASSLDTRRYAEAFF
V: TRBV20-1; J: TRBJ2-5; CDR3: CSARFSWLETQYF
V: TRBV18; J: TRBJ2-2; CDR3: CASSSRLAGLNTGELFF
V: TRBV4-3; J: TRBJ1-2; CDR3: CASSQEGLYGYTF
V: TRBV12-3/TRBV12-4; J: TRBJ1-5; CDR3: CASSLGRGTNQPQHF
V: TRBV29-1; J: TRBJ1-5; CDR3: CSATTEFNQPQHF
V: TRBV2; J: TRBJ2-2; CDR3: CASSPTGQNTGELFF
V: TRBV6-5; J: TRBJ1-5; CDR3: CASSYSQDQPQHF
V: TRBV4-3; J: TRBJ2-7; CDR3: CASSQPSGGIHEQYF
V: TRBV3-1; J: TRBJ2-1; CDR3: CASSRAGRGRNEQFF
V: TRBV5-1; J: TRBJ2-6; CDR3: CASSRDRAGANVLTF
V: TRBV7-2; J: TRBJ2-1; CDR3: CASSQTSYNEQFF
V: TRBV9; J: TRBJ2-5; CDR3: CASSVGGVQETQYF
V: TRBV7-2; J: TRBJ2-4; CDR3: CASRRWTGSGIQYF
V: TRBV7-3; J: TRBJ1-1; CDR3: CASSLYSHTEAFF
V: TRBV5-1; J: TRBJ1-1; CDR3: CASSSIRGRVNTEAFF
V: TRBV20-1; J: TRBJ2-3; CDR3: CSAGNPTGTTDTQYF
V: TRBV15; J: TRBJ2-3; CDR3: CATSRGGSTDTQYF
V: TRBV4-2; J: TRBJ2-7; CDR3: CASSQAAGHEQYF
V: TRBV20-1; J: TRBJ2-4; CDR3: CSCWLPDIQYF
V: TRBV12-3/TRBV12-4; J: TRBJ1-1; CDR3: CASSYSRARAFF
V: TRBV5-1; J: TRBJ1-2; CDR3: CASSATGGSGYGYTF
V: TRBV20-1; J: TRBJ2-7; CDR3: CSARTGQGSYEQYF
V: TRBV15; J: TRBJ2-1; CDR3: CATSRDAGDQFF
V: TRBV20-1; J: TRBJ2-5; CDR3: CSAGTHGEGTQYF
V: TRBV7-2; J: TRBJ1-6; CDR3: CASSLTQSGGASPLHF
V: TRBV7-9; J: TRBJ2-2; CDR3: CASSLLSTGELFF
V: TRBV11-2; J: TRBJ2-5; CDR3: CASSPGVTQYF
V: TRBV5-6; J: TRBJ1-2; CDR3: CASSRQGVNYGYTF
V: TRBV7-3; J: TRBJ1-1; CDR3: CASSRQGADTEAFF
V: TRBV5-1; J: TRBJ2-5; CDR3: CASSQQETQYF
V: TRBV7-3; J: TRBJ1-6; CDR3: CASSFDRGSPLHF
V: TRBV5-1; J: TRBJ2-7; CDR3: CASSLSRSYEQYF
V: TRBV7-2; J: TRBJ2-1; CDR3: CASSSRFSGGNNEQFF
V: TRBV7-9; J: TRBJ1-1; CDR3: CASSSPVAEAFF
V: TRBV20-1; J: TRBJ1-5; CDR3: CSAVEGPQPQHF